Each of the 29 T cell receptor beta chains below was sequenced from the same sample in a study of T cell repertoires in cytomegalovirus infection. TCRdb recomputed calls from the reads with MiXCR, one row per CDR3 protein. Of 160,000 or so distinct CDR3 sequences listed, about 25% are singletons. Source material: PBMCs. The receptor source for this set is a human donor in good health (CMV status not recorded). Some clones in this sample may be carry-over from other donors' samples.

This clonotype was recorded many times. J is TRBJ2-2 and V is TRBV7-3; TRBD1 matches 11 bases. This CDR3 comprises 15 residues. The ends lost 5 bases at V and 7 bases at J; junction bases unmatched: 6. From germline, CDR1 is SGHTA and CDR2 FQGTGA. The CDR3 loop reads CASSLDRGHGGELFF. The DNA for the CDR3 is TGTGCCAGCAGCCTGGACAGGGGGCACGGCGGGGAGCTGTTTTTT.

This clonotype was found many times. The CDR3 here is CSAASRSGEKLFF. The DNA for the CDR3 is TGCAGTGCTGCGAGCAGATCAGGTGAAAAACTGTTTTTT. The V and J genes are TRBV20-1 and TRBJ1-4; D remains ambiguous. Trimming pared 5 bases from V and 7 bases from J, leaving 14 bases between. Germline-derived CDR1 and CDR2 are DFQATT and SNEGSKA (reference sequence). The CDR3 contains 13 residues.

This clonotype was recorded many times. The chain couples TRBV7-6 to TRBJ2-1; D is uncertain. Trimming removed 6 bases from V and 0 bases from J, with 15 bases in between. The germline gives CDR1 SGHVS, CDR2 FNYEAQ. This CDR3 has 16 residues. CDR3 residues: CASSSLEWDSYNEQFF. Written as DNA, the CDR3 is TGTGCCAGCAGTTCTCTTGAGTGGGACTCCTACAATGAGCAGTTCTTC.

There are many counts of this clonotype. The chain links TRBV7-2 to TRBJ2-3, with 12 bases matching TRBD2. J gave up 4 bases and V 11 bases, and 7 bases lay outside the gene matches. The germline gives CDR1 SGHTA, CDR2 FQGNSA. The CDR3 is 14 residues long. The DNA for the CDR3 is TGTGCCGCCGGGGCTAGCGGGAGGGCAGATACGCAGTATTTT. Protein sequence: CAAGASGRADTQYF.

The CDR3 DNA is TGTGCCAGCAGCGCGACAGGGGGCTTAGACGAGCAGTACTTC. Amino acids: CASSATGGLDEQYF. V is TRBV7-2 and J is TRBJ2-7; 10 bases are a match to TRBD1. Germline CDR1 and CDR2: SGHTA and FQGNSA. The CDR3 contains 14 residues. Trimming removed 5 bases from V and 5 bases from J; junction bases left unmatched: 6. The variable domain in full, with the rest retrieved from reference TRBV7-2 and TRBJ2-7, is GAGVSQSPSNKVTEKGKDVELRCDPISGHTALYWYRQSLGQGLEFLIYFQGNSAPDKSGLPSDRFSAERTGGSVSTLTIQRTQQEDSAVYLCASSATGGLDEQYFGPGTRLTVT.

J is TRBJ2-7 and V is TRBV5-1; 7 nucleotides align to TRBD1. V was clipped by 4 bases and J by 5 bases; unmatched bases: 12. In germline, CDR1 is SGHRS, CDR2 YFSETQ. The CDR3 sequence is 15 residues long. CDR3 protein: CASSKTTGVSDEQYF. CDR3 nucleotide sequence: TGCGCCAGCAGCAAGACTACAGGGGTCTCGGACGAGCAGTACTTC.

This rearrangement joins TRBV28 to TRBJ2-2; D unclear. The germline V gene has CDR1 MDHEN and CDR2 SYDVKM. Trimming removed 6 bases at V and 1 base at J, with 6 bases between. CDR3 size: 13 residues. The CDR3 DNA sequence: TGTGCCAGCAGGGGTGGGAACACCGGGGAGCTGTTTTTT. Amino acid sequence: CASRGGNTGELFF.

The table lists this clonotype with many counts. The chain is built from TRBV29-1 and TRBJ2-5; D unclear. The germline CDR1 and CDR2 sequences are SQVTM and ANQGSEA. Trimming removed 1 base at V and 5 bases at J, with 8 bases between. The CDR3 spans 12 residues. The CDR3 reads CSVEATGETQYF. The CDR3, as DNA: TGCAGCGTTGAAGCCACCGGGGAGACCCAGTACTTC.

This clonotype was seen just once. The CDR3 ends on some other residue instead of the conserved phenylalanine or tryptophan, so this is likely a read error. This rearrangement joins TRBV12-3 or TRBV12-4 to TRBJ2-6, with a possible D match to TRBD2 (5 bases). V lost 7 bases, J lost 2 bases, and 12 bases lay in between. The CDR3 length is 15 residues. CDR3 nucleotide sequence: TGTGCCAGCACCGAGTCGAGGGCTGGGGCCAACGTCCTGACTTAC. Protein sequence: CASTESRAGANVLTY.

Ten or more counts support this clonotype. This chain links TRBV12-3 or TRBV12-4 with TRBJ1-2, with no clear D. The CDR3 is 13 residues long. The V end was cut by 3 bases, the J end by 8 bases, with 13 bases between. CDR3 residues: CASSFQEGGGYTF. The DNA for the CDR3 is TGTGCCAGCAGTTTCCAAGAGGGAGGCGGCTACACCTTC.

There are many counts of this clonotype. The rearrangement uses TRBV7-6 and TRBJ2-1; TRBD2 is a possible D gene (6 bases). CDR3 length: 11 amino acids. V lost 5 bases and J 9 bases, leaving 8 bases between the germline ends. CDR1 and CDR2 from the germline V gene are SGHVS and FNYEAQ. CDR3 nucleotide sequence: TGTGCCAGCAGCCTGCGGGGTGAGCAGTTCTTC. Translated: CASSLRGEQFF.

The V gene is TRBV30, the J gene TRBJ1-4, with D hard to call. This CDR3 has 15 amino acids. The V end lost 0 bases, the J end lost 8 bases, and 16 bases lay between the germline ends. CDR1 GTSNPN and CDR2 SVGIG come from the germline V gene (reference sequence). The DNA of the CDR3 is TGTGCCTGGAGTGTACGCGGACCCCGCCGGGAAAAACTGTTTTTT. Its translation: CAWSVRGPRREKLFF.

On this clonotype: A junction boundary mismatches the germline segment, possibly from a read error. This chain uses TRBV6-6 with TRBJ2-1; 15 nucleotides match TRBD2. The length of the CDR3 is 18 residues. Germline V gene data show CDR1 as MNHNY and CDR2 as SVGAGI (reference sequence). The CDR3 DNA reads TGTGCCAGCAGTTATGGGACTAGCGGGGGGAGCTCCTACACTGAGCAGTTCTTC. Translation gives CASSYGTSGGSSYTEQFF.

Only a few counts were recorded for this clonotype. The chain has TRBV5-6 and TRBJ1-6; TRBD1 matches 8 bases. Germline trimming cut 3 bases from V and 8 bases from J; bases unmatched to any gene: 1. Germline V lookup: CDR1 SGHDT, CDR2 YYEEEE. CDR3 length: 13 residues. CDR3 sequence reads: CASSSTGDSPLHF. In nucleotides, the CDR3 is TGTGCCAGCAGCTCGACAGGGGATTCACCCCTCCACTTT. Together with reference TRBV5-6 and TRBJ1-6, the CDR3 gives the full variable domain: DAGVTQSPTHLIKTRGQQVTLRCSPKSGHDTVSWYQQALGQGPQFIFQYYEEEERQRGNFPDRFSGHQFPNYSSELNVNALLLGDSALYLCASSSTGDSPLHFGNGTRLTVT.

This chain connects TRBV10-3 to TRBJ1-1; D is ambiguous. This CDR3 is built from 14 residues. Trimming took off 6 bases at V and 1 base at J, with 12 bases between the two ends. Germline-derived CDR1 and CDR2 are ENHRY and SYGVKD. CDR3 region: CAISKEQGNTEAFF. The CDR3 bases are TGTGCCATCAGCAAGGAGCAAGGGAACACTGAAGCTTTCTTT.

This clonotype has just a few counts. This rearrangement joins TRBV28 to TRBJ1-1, with TRBD1 matching over 8 bases. The CDR3 is made up of 16 amino acids. The ends lost 4 bases at V and 3 bases at J; junction bases unmatched: 10. The germline CDR1 and CDR2 sequences are MDHEN and SYDVKM. The CDR3: CASSYLLTGEDTEAFF. CDR3 nucleotides: TGTGCCAGCAGTTACCTACTGACAGGGGAGGACACTGAAGCTTTCTTT. The whole variable domain, filled in from reference TRBV28 and TRBJ1-1, reads DVKVTQSSRYLVKRTGEKVFLECVQDMDHENMFWYRQDPGLGLRLIYFSYDVKMKEKGDIPEGYSVSREKKERFSLILESASTNQTSMYLCASSYLLTGEDTEAFFGQGTRLTVV.

This chain joins TRBV6-6 and TRBJ1-1, with D perhaps matching TRBD1 (5 bases). CDR3 size: 22 residues. V was pared by 0 bases and J by 3 bases, with 32 bases between. CDR1 and CDR2 from the germline V gene are MNHNY and SVGAGI (reference sequence). The CDR3 DNA reads as TGTGCCAGCAGTTACTCGGGTTTATGGGGGACGAACCCGGGGGGGGGACACACTGAAGCTTTCTTT. Amino acids: CASSYSGLWGTNPGGGHTEAFF.

There are many counts of this clonotype. V gene TRBV7-2 combines with J gene TRBJ2-1; 14 bases match TRBD2. The CDR3 length is 16 residues. V dropped 5 bases and J dropped 7; count of bases not matched to a gene: 7. The germline V gene encodes CDR1 SGHTA and CDR2 FQGNSA. The CDR3 reads CASSQPGLAGENEQFF. The CDR3, as DNA: TGTGCCAGCAGCCAGCCGGGACTAGCGGGGGAAAATGAGCAGTTCTTC.

This clonotype occurred a few times. This chain links TRBV9 with TRBJ2-1; 7 nucleotides agree with TRBD1. V dropped 0 bases and J dropped 4; count of bases not matched to a gene: 4. The CDR3 has 15 residues. CDR1 and CDR2 (germline): SGDLS, YYNGEE. As DNA, the CDR3 is TGTGCCAGCAGCGTAGAGGGACAGATATACAATGAGCAGTTCTTC. It codes for CASSVEGQIYNEQFF.

The chain combines TRBV28 with TRBJ1-5; the match to TRBD1 covers 8 bases. Germline V gives CDR1 MDHEN, CDR2 SYDVKM. V dropped 6 bases and J dropped 3; count of bases not matched to a gene: 13. The CDR3 is 17 residues long. For the CDR3, the DNA is TGTGCCAGCAGCCAGATGAGAGAGGACAGGGACAATCAGCCCCAGCATTTT. Translating it yields CASSQMREDRDNQPQHF.

This clonotype was picked up many times. The chain recombines TRBV11-2 with TRBJ1-3; D remains unclear. The V end lost 5 bases, the J end lost 0 bases, and 5 bases lay between the germline ends. CDR1 and CDR2 (germline): SGHAT, FQNNGV. The CDR3 has 13 amino acids. DNA for the CDR3: TGTGCCAGCAGCCCGTACTCTGGAAACACCATATATTTT. Protein sequence: CASSPYSGNTIYF.

At least ten counts were recorded for this clonotype. The chain recombines TRBV7-3 with TRBJ2-1; 7 bases map to TRBD2. V dropped 2 bases and J dropped 7; count of bases not matched to a gene: 8. CDR3 length equals 15 residues. Germline V lookup: CDR1 SGHTA, CDR2 FQGTGA. The CDR3 protein is CASSLGSGGGNEQFF. CDR3 nucleotide sequence: TGTGCCAGCAGCTTAGGGTCGGGAGGAGGGAATGAGCAGTTCTTC. Full variable domain (remainder filled in from reference TRBV7-3 and TRBJ2-1): GAGVSQTPSNKVTEKGKYVELRCDPISGHTALYWYRQSLGQGPEFLIYFQGTGAADDSGLPNDRFFAVRPEGSVSTLKIQRTERGDSAVYLCASSLGSGGGNEQFFGPGTRLTVL.

This clonotype was seen more than once but under ten times. J is TRBJ1-4 and V is TRBV7-9; D perhaps matches TRBD1 (5 bases). The germline V and J ends were trimmed by 5 bases and 6 bases, with 16 bases remaining between them. This CDR3 is 15 amino acids long. Germline CDR1 and CDR2: SEHNR and FQNEAQ (reference sequence). The CDR3 DNA sequence: TGTGCCAGCAGCCCGAATTGGCCCAGGGATGAAAAACTGTTTTTT. Its protein product is CASSPNWPRDEKLFF.

The sample holds many counts of this clonotype. The gene calls are TRBV27 and TRBJ2-1, with D uncertain. CDR3 length: 14 amino acids. Trimming left V 4 bases short and J 6 bases short, with 13 bases between. Germline lookup yields CDR1 MNHEY and CDR2 SMNVEV (reference sequence). Here the CDR3 reads CASSSRTVPNEQFF. The CDR3 DNA follows: TGTGCCAGCAGTTCCCGGACCGTGCCCAATGAGCAGTTCTTC.

The gene calls are TRBV7-2 and TRBJ1-2; possibly TRBD1 for D (6 bases). Trimming took off 1 base at V and 2 bases at J, with 20 bases between the two ends. Germline loops: CDR1 SGHTA, CDR2 FQGNSA. This CDR3 comprises 18 residues. The CDR3 bases are TGTGCCAGCAGCTTAGGACGGCGTGTGGGGGCGCCGAACTATGGCTACACCTTC. This encodes CASSLGRRVGAPNYGYTF. Full variable domain (rest looked up from reference TRBV7-2 and TRBJ1-2): GAGVSQSPSNKVTEKGKDVELRCDPISGHTALYWYRQSLGQGLEFLIYFQGNSAPDKSGLPSDRFSAERTGGSVSTLTIQRTQQEDSAVYLCASSLGRRVGAPNYGYTFGSGTRLTVV.

This clonotype was observed many times. The CDR3 nucleotides are TGTGCCAGCAGCCCCGACGGTATTCGGCAGTATTTT. It specifies CASSPDGIRQYF. The V call is TRBV7-2, the J call TRBJ2-3; D gene unclear. V gave up 5 bases and J gave up 11 bases, with 14 bases separating them. The CDR3 length is 12 residues. Germline CDR1 SGHTA, CDR2 FQGNSA. The whole variable domain, remainder taken from reference TRBV7-2 and TRBJ2-3, is GAGVSQSPSNKVTEKGKDVELRCDPISGHTALYWYRQSLGQGLEFLIYFQGNSAPDKSGLPSDRFSAERTGGSVSTLTIQRTQQEDSAVYLCASSPDGIRQYFGPGTRLTVL.

This clonotype was seen a few times. This chain joins TRBV4-3 and TRBJ2-2; no clear D gene. Germline V gene sequence: CDR1 LGHNA, CDR2 YSLEER. The CDR3 length is 15 residues. Trimming left V 0 bases short and J 2 bases short, with 7 bases between. The CDR3 DNA sequence: TGCGCCAGCAGCCAAGAGGGGATAAACACCGGGGAGCTGTTTTTT. As protein: CASSQEGINTGELFF.

CDR3 DNA sequence: TGCAGTGCTACCAGTGAAGAGACCCAGTACTTC. Its protein is CSATSEETQYF. V and J are TRBV20-1 and TRBJ2-5, with D unresolved. The germline gives CDR1 DFQATT, CDR2 SNEGSKA (reference sequence). The germline V and J ends were trimmed by 4 bases and 3 bases, with 6 bases remaining between them. The CDR3 has 11 residues.

This clonotype was observed many times. This rearrangement joins TRBV12-3 or TRBV12-4 to TRBJ1-5; the match to TRBD1 covers 7 bases. The CDR3 is made up of 14 amino acids. The V segment lost 8 bases and the J segment 3 bases; nucleotides outside the gene matches: 7. DNA for the CDR3: TGTGCCAGCCGCCGGGACAGCCTCAATCAGCCCCAGCATTTT. It yields the protein CASRRDSLNQPQHF.